This is a list of T cell receptor beta chains from one sample in a study of monozygotic twins with inflammatory bowel disease. TCRdb re-called the 5' RACE reads; every CDR3 protein appears as one record, without DNA. Its table records about 420,000 distinct CDR3 sequences. Sequenced input: blood. These receptors were taken from a human donor with ulcerative colitis or Crohn's disease, or a healthy co-twin of an affected twin (not recorded which). Both conserved end residues are part of each CDR3. Fields, in order: V gene, J gene, CDR3 protein.

V gene: TRBV20-1; J gene: TRBJ2-7; CDR3 protein: CSAGRDRSYEQYF
V gene: TRBV11-2; J gene: TRBJ2-1; CDR3 protein: CASSPRDGTSGRNEQFF
V gene: TRBV28; J gene: TRBJ1-4; CDR3 protein: CASSPPVGSGEKLFF
V gene: TRBV15; J gene: TRBJ2-3; CDR3 protein: CATSRGGGGPGADTQYF
V gene: TRBV20-1; J gene: TRBJ1-2; CDR3 protein: CSAPMRGPNYGYTF
V gene: TRBV12-3/TRBV12-4; J gene: TRBJ2-5; CDR3 protein: CASSRKTSGQGSQYF
V gene: TRBV12-3/TRBV12-4; J gene: TRBJ1-1; CDR3 protein: CASTNQPNTEAFF
V gene: TRBV3-1; J gene: TRBJ2-2; CDR3 protein: CASSQGIIGGELFF
V gene: TRBV5-5; J gene: TRBJ2-2; CDR3 protein: CASTRGQNTGELFF
V gene: TRBV5-1; J gene: TRBJ2-1; CDR3 protein: CASSPRGGAAYNEQFF
V gene: TRBV7-7; J gene: TRBJ2-7; CDR3 protein: CASSFEDGYEQYF
V gene: TRBV3-1; J gene: TRBJ2-7; CDR3 protein: CASSQARLYEQYF
V gene: TRBV15; J gene: TRBJ1-4; CDR3 protein: CATSRDATANNEKLFF
V gene: TRBV20-1; J gene: TRBJ2-2; CDR3 protein: CSALAGGNTGELFF
V gene: TRBV5-1; J gene: TRBJ2-3; CDR3 protein: CASSGKRATDTQYF
V gene: TRBV5-4; J gene: TRBJ2-7; CDR3 protein: CASSLLTGSSYEQYF